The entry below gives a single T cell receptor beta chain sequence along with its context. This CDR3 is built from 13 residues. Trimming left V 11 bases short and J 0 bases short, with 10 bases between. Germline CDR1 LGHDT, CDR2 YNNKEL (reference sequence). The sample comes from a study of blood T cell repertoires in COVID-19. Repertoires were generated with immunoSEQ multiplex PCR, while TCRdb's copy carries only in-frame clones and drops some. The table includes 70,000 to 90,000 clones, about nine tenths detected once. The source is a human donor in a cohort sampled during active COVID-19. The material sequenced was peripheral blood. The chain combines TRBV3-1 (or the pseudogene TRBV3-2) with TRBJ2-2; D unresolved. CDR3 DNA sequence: TGTGCCGCCCTCAGAACGAACACCGGGGAGCTGTTTTTT. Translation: CAALRTNTGELFF.